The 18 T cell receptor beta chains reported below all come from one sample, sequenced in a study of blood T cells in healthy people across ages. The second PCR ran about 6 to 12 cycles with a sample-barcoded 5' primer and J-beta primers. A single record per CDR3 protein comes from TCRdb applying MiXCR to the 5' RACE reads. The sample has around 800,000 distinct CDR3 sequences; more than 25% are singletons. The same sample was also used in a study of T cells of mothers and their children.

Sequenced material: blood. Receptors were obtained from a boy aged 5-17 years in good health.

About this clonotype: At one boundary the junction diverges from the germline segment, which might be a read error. CDR3 DNA: TGTGCCAGCAACGTACAAGCGGGAGAATACAATGAGCAGTTCTTC. Translated, it gives CASNVQAGEYNEQFF. This sequence joins TRBV9 and TRBJ2-1, with 8 bases lining up with TRBD2. The CDR3 length is 15 residues. The germline CDR1 and CDR2 sequences are SGDLS and YYNGEE.

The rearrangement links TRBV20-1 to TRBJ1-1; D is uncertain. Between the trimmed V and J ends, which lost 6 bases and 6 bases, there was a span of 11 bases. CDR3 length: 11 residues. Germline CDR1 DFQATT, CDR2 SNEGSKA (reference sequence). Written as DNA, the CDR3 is TGCAGTGCCCGAATAGGCCCTGAAGCTTTCTTT. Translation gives CSARIGPEAFF.

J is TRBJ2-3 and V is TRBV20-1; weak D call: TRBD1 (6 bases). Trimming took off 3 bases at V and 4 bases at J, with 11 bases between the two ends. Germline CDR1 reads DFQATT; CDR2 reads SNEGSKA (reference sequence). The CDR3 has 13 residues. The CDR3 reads CSASMAGADTQYF. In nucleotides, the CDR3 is TGCAGTGCTAGTATGGCAGGGGCAGATACGCAGTATTTT.

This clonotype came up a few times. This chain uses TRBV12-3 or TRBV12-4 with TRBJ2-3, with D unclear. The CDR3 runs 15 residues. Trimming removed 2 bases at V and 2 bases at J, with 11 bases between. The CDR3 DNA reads TGTGCCAGCAGTTTATGGGCAGCCACCACAGATACGCAGTATTTT. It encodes CASSLWAATTDTQYF.

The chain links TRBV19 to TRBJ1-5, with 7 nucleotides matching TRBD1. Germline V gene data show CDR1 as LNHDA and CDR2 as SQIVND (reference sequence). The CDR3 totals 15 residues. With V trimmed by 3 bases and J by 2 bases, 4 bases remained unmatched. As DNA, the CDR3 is TGTGCCAGTAGTATCTTTGGACAGGGCAATCAGCCCCAGCATTTT. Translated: CASSIFGQGNQPQHF.

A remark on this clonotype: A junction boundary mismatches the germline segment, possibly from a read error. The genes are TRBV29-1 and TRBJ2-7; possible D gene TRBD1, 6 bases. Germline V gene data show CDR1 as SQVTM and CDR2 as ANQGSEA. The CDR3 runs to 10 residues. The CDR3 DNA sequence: TGCAGCGCCCTTTCGGACAGCCAATTCTTC. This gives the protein CSALSDSQFF.

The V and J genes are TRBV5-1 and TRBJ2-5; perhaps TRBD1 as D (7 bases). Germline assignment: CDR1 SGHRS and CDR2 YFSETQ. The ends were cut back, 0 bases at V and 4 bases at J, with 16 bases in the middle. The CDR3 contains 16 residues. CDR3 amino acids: CASSLGSGGSGETQYF. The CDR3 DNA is TGCGCCAGCAGCTTGGGGTCAGGGGGGAGCGGAGAGACCCAGTACTTC.

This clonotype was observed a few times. The CDR3 region is CASSPGEGPRGYTF. The CDR3 DNA sequence: TGTGCCAGCAGCCCTGGGGAGGGGCCTCGCGGCTACACCTTC. The chain links TRBV7-3 to TRBJ1-2; D might be TRBD1 (5 bases). The CDR3 consists of 14 residues. V lost 5 bases, J lost 8 bases, and 18 bases lay in between. Germline CDR1 is SGHTA and CDR2 is FQGTGA. Together with reference TRBV7-3 and TRBJ1-2, the CDR3 gives the full variable domain: GAGVSQTPSNKVTEKGKYVELRCDPISGHTALYWYRQSLGQGPEFLIYFQGTGAADDSGLPNDRFFAVRPEGSVSTLKIQRTERGDSAVYLCASSPGEGPRGYTFGSGTRLTVV.

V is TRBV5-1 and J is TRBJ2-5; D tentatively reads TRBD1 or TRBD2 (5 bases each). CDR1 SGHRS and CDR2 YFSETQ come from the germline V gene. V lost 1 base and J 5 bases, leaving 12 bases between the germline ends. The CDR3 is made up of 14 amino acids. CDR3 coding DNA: TGCGCCAGCAGCTTGCAGGGACCCCATGAGACCCAGTACTTC. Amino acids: CASSLQGPHETQYF.

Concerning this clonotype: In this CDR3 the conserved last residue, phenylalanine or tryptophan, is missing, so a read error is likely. CDR3 bases: TGTGCCAGCAGCCCAGGCACTAGTCGAGATACGCAGTATCTT. This gives the protein CASSPGTSRDTQYL. The V call is TRBV7-3, the J call TRBJ2-3; tentative D call: TRBD2 (5 bases). V was clipped by 5 bases and J by 5 bases, with 14 bases between them. Germline lookup yields CDR1 SGHTA and CDR2 FQGTGA. CDR3 length: 14 amino acids.

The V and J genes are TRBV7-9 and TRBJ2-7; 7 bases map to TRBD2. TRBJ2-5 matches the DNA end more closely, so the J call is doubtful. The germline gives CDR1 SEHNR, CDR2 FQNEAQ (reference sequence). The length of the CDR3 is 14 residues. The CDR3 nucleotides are TGTGCCAGCTGGGGAACTAGCGAGTCGGAGACCCAGTACTTC. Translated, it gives CASWGTSESETQYF.

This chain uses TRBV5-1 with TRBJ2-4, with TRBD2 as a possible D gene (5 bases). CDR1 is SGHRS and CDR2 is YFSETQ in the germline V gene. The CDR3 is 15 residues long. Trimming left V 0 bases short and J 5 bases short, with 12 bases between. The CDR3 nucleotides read TGCGCCAGCAGCTTGGCCGGGGTTAGCCAAAACATTCAGTACTTC. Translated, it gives CASSLAGVSQNIQYF.

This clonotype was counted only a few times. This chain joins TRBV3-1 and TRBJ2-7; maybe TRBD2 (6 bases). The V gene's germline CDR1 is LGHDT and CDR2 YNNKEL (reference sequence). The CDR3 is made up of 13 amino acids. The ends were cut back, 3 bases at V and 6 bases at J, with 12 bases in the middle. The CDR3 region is CASSQIQGGEQYF. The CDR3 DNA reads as TGTGCCAGCAGCCAGATCCAGGGAGGCGAGCAGTACTTC.

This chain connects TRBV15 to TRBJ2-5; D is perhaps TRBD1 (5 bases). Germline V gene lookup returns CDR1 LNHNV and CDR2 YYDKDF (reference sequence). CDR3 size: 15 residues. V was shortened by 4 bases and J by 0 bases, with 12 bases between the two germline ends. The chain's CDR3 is CATSTDRQYQETQYF. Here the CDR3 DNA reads TGTGCCACCAGCACAGACAGACAGTACCAAGAGACCCAGTACTTC.

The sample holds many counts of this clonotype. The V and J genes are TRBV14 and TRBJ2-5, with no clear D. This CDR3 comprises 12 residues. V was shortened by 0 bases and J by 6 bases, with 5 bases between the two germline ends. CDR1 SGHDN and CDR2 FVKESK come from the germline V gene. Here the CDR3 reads CASSQDMKTQYF. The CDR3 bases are TGTGCCAGCAGCCAAGATATGAAGACCCAGTACTTC.

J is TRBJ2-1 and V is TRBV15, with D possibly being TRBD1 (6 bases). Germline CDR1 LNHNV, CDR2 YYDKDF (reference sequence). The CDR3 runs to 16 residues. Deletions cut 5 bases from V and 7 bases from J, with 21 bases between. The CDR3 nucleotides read TGTGCCACCAGCGATGATGCAGGGGCTAGGGGGAATGAGCAGTTCTTC. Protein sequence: CATSDDAGARGNEQFF.

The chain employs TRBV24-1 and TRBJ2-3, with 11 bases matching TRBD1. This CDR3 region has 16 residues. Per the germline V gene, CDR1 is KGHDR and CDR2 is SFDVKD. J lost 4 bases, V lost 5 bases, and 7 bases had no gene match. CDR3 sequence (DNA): TGTGCCACCAGTGGTTGGACAGGGGGCAACGCAGATACGCAGTATTTT. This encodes CATSGWTGGNADTQYF.

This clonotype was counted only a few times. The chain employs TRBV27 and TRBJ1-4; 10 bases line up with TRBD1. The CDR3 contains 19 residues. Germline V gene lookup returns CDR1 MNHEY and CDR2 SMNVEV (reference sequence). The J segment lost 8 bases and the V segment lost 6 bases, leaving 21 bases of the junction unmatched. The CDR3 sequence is CASSLTPKGQGPTREKLFF. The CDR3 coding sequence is TGTGCCAGCAGCTTGACACCAAAGGGACAGGGGCCCACCCGGGAAAAACTGTTTTTT.